The 5 T cell receptor beta chains presented below share a single source sample, sequenced in a study of blood T cells in healthy people across ages. Next came a second PCR, run for roughly 6 to 11 cycles, which used a sample-barcoded 5' primer along with a J-beta primer mix. MiXCR, run by TCRdb on the 5' RACE reads, gives a single entry per CDR3 protein. The sample yields some 1.4 million distinct CDR3 sequences, 42% seen once. The sample taken for sequencing was blood. The origin of the receptors is a woman in her late teens or twenties in good health.

This clonotype appeared a single time. V and J are TRBV28 and TRBJ1-1, with no clear D. Trimming shortened V by 1 base and J by 4 bases, and 13 bases separated the two germline ends. CDR3 length: 15 amino acids. Germline lookup yields CDR1 MDHEN and CDR2 SYDVKM. The DNA for the CDR3 is TGTGCCAGCAGTTTATTGACCTCCTCGGGCACTGAAGCTTTCTTT. Translation: CASSLLTSSGTEAFF.

The chain couples TRBV29-1 to TRBJ2-1; 9 bases agree with TRBD1. CDR3 size: 12 residues. V shed 6 bases, J shed 7 bases, and the junction held 4 bases outside the gene matches. Per germline, CDR1 SQVTM and CDR2 ANQGSEA. The CDR3 DNA reads as TGCAGCGTACGACAGGGGGTAAATGAGCAGTTCTTC. Translation: CSVRQGVNEQFF.

The gene calls are TRBV2 and TRBJ1-1, with 7 bases fitting TRBD1. This CDR3 region has 16 residues. Germline V lookup: CDR1 SNHLY, CDR2 FYNNEI. The trim removed 1 base at V and 3 bases at J, leaving 8 bases unmatched. CDR3 coding DNA: TGTGCCAGCAGTGAAGGAGACAGGGTGGGGCACACTGAAGCTTTCTTT. This codes for CASSEGDRVGHTEAFF.

The V and J genes are TRBV9 and TRBJ2-3; D is possibly TRBD2 (6 bases). V was cut by 3 bases and J by 5 bases, with 19 bases left in between. CDR1 is SGDLS and CDR2 is YYNGEE in the germline V gene. The CDR3 spans 16 residues. In DNA, the CDR3 is TGTGCCAGCAGCGGGGCGGGGAAGCTGGTGGGAGATACGCAGTATTTT. It yields the protein CASSGAGKLVGDTQYF. Supplemented by reference TRBV9 and TRBJ2-3, the full variable domain reads DSGVTQTPKHLITATGQRVTLRCSPRSGDLSVYWYQQSLDQGLQFLIQYYNGEERAKGNILERFSAQQFPDLHSELNLSSLELGDSALYFCASSGAGKLVGDTQYFGPGTRLTVL.

This clonotype was detected only a few times. The chain employs TRBV4-2 and TRBJ2-7; D might be TRBD2 (5 bases). The CDR3 covers 14 residues. V lost 0 bases, J lost 3 bases, and 9 bases lay in between. Germline CDR1 reads LGHNA; CDR2 reads YNFKEQ. CDR3 amino acids: CASSQEDLLYEQYF. The CDR3 DNA follows: TGTGCCAGCAGCCAAGAGGACTTACTCTACGAGCAGTACTTC.